A selection of T cell receptor beta chains follows, all from one sample in a study of beta chain features in type 1 diabetes. Sequencing used immunoSEQ multiplex PCR; TCRdb keeps in-frame clones, though not all of them. The sample comprises hundreds of thousands of clones, roughly 13% of which are singletons, and 0.017% rests with the top ten. The specimen was naive CD4+ T cells from blood. The source of these receptors is a young man in good health. Both conserved end residues are part of each CDR3.

CDR3 length: 14; V gene: TRBV7-9; J gene: TRBJ2-7; CDR3 protein: CASSLPQGIYEQYF
CDR3 length: 11; V gene: TRBV10-2; J gene: TRBJ2-7; CDR3 protein: CASSDWHEQYF
CDR3 length: 15; V gene: TRBV11-1; J gene: TRBJ2-1; CDR3 protein: CASSRGQGAGNEQFF
CDR3 length: 16; V gene: TRBV5-1; J gene: TRBJ2-6; CDR3 protein: CASSNRDSSGANVLTF
CDR3 length: 15; V gene: TRBV4-3; J gene: TRBJ2-7; CDR3 protein: CASSQDPGGLYEQYF
CDR3 length: 14; V gene: TRBV2; J gene: TRBJ2-7; CDR3 protein: CASSEASRIYEQYF
CDR3 length: 12; V gene: TRBV5-4; J gene: TRBJ1-1; CDR3 protein: CASSLARGEAFF
CDR3 length: 15; V gene: TRBV7-2; J gene: TRBJ2-3; CDR3 protein: CASRSPGQGRVTQYF
CDR3 length: 16; V gene: TRBV19; J gene: TRBJ2-1; CDR3 protein: CASSKKGVSSYNEQFF
CDR3 length: 16; V gene: TRBV19; J gene: TRBJ1-1; CDR3 protein: CASTDGATGHFTEAFF
CDR3 length: 15; V gene: TRBV19; J gene: TRBJ2-7; CDR3 protein: CASSVLLQGTNEQYF
CDR3 length: 16; V gene: TRBV18; J gene: TRBJ2-2; CDR3 protein: CASSTGTGTNTGELFF
CDR3 length: 13; V gene: TRBV6-6; J gene: TRBJ2-7; CDR3 protein: CASRAGGPYEQYF
CDR3 length: 13; V gene: TRBV7-8; J gene: TRBJ2-1; CDR3 protein: CASSRESYNEQFF
CDR3 length: 13; V gene: TRBV21-1; J gene: TRBJ2-7; CDR3 protein: CASRDRCSYEQYF
CDR3 length: 13; V gene: TRBV9; J gene: TRBJ1-1; CDR3 protein: CASSHPGQPGAFF
CDR3 length: 16; V gene: TRBV6-6; J gene: TRBJ2-5; CDR3 protein: CASRGGTSGAQETQYF
CDR3 length: 17; V gene: TRBV27; J gene: TRBJ1-1; CDR3 protein: CASSSNLGTAMNTEAFF
CDR3 length: 15; V gene: TRBV30; J gene: TRBJ2-7; CDR3 protein: CAWTPRRGGLYEQYF
CDR3 length: 15; V gene: TRBV4-2; J gene: TRBJ1-2; CDR3 protein: CASSQERGRGYGYTF
CDR3 length: 14; V gene: TRBV9; J gene: TRBJ2-6; CDR3 protein: CASSVAIGANVLTF
CDR3 length: 15; V gene: TRBV27; J gene: TRBJ2-3; CDR3 protein: CASSLSPTSTDTQYF
CDR3 length: 17; V gene: TRBV4-2; J gene: TRBJ2-7; CDR3 protein: CASSQVVASGFSYEQYF
CDR3 length: 13; V gene: TRBV30; J gene: TRBJ2-2; CDR3 protein: CAWSVLNSGELFF
CDR3 length: 16; V gene: TRBV9; J gene: TRBJ1-2; CDR3 protein: CASSVASGILNYGYTF
CDR3 length: 11; V gene: TRBV20-1; J gene: TRBJ1-1; CDR3 protein: CSAMTGAKAFF
CDR3 length: 13; V gene: TRBV12-5; J gene: TRBJ2-7; CDR3 protein: CASCRGESYEQYF
CDR3 length: 12; V gene: TRBV29-1; J gene: TRBJ2-1; CDR3 protein: CSVEVSGDEQFF
CDR3 length: 13; V gene: TRBV5-8; J gene: TRBJ1-2; CDR3 protein: CASSWDIGYGYTF
CDR3 length: 16; V gene: TRBV7-2; J gene: TRBJ1-2; CDR3 protein: CASSWGSGATNYGYTF
CDR3 length: 16; V gene: TRBV15; J gene: TRBJ2-1; CDR3 protein: CATSSNLGLVSGEQFF
CDR3 length: 17; V gene: TRBV7-8; J gene: TRBJ2-7; CDR3 protein: CASSLRAGLQSSYEQYF
CDR3 length: 15; V gene: TRBV7-8; J gene: TRBJ1-4; CDR3 protein: CASSHLTGMSEKLFF
CDR3 length: 13; V gene: TRBV6-1; J gene: TRBJ2-2; CDR3 protein: CASSRTGPGELFF
CDR3 length: 17; V gene: TRBV28; J gene: TRBJ1-5; CDR3 protein: CASSSLQLAGVDQPQHF
CDR3 length: 15; V gene: TRBV28; J gene: TRBJ1-1; CDR3 protein: CASSLYNRAQGGAFF
CDR3 length: 17; V gene: TRBV29-1; J gene: TRBJ2-3; CDR3 protein: CSVDPRTGSYSTDTQYF
CDR3 length: 15; V gene: TRBV14; J gene: TRBJ2-1; CDR3 protein: CASSPTAGTVGPQFF
CDR3 length: 15; V gene: TRBV18; J gene: TRBJ1-3; CDR3 protein: CASSPGADSGNTIYF
CDR3 length: 16; V gene: TRBV7-8; J gene: TRBJ1-5; CDR3 protein: CASSSLRGKSNQPQHF
CDR3 length: 13; V gene: TRBV5-1; J gene: TRBJ2-3; CDR3 protein: CASSLQGADTQYF
CDR3 length: 13; V gene: TRBV30; J gene: TRBJ1-4; CDR3 protein: CAWAKGEPEKLFF
CDR3 length: 14; V gene: TRBV18; J gene: TRBJ2-7; CDR3 protein: CASSPPKTRADKYF
CDR3 length: 16; V gene: TRBV15; J gene: TRBJ2-5; CDR3 protein: CATSRKEIAVQETQYF
CDR3 length: 14; V gene: TRBV2; J gene: TRBJ2-6; CDR3 protein: CASSERGQLDVLTF
CDR3 length: 19; V gene: TRBV7-2; J gene: TRBJ2-5; CDR3 protein: CASSFRLAGGRSFQETQYF
CDR3 length: 14; V gene: TRBV28; J gene: TRBJ2-7; CDR3 protein: CASSLGGSSYEQYF
CDR3 length: 13; V gene: TRBV28; J gene: TRBJ1-5; CDR3 protein: CASTWGGNQPQHF
CDR3 length: 14; V gene: TRBV6-5; J gene: TRBJ2-7; CDR3 protein: CASSHRDRAVEQYF
CDR3 length: 16; V gene: TRBV7-9; J gene: TRBJ1-3; CDR3 protein: CASSRNRGLTGNTIYF
CDR3 length: 16; V gene: TRBV7-3; J gene: TRBJ2-7; CDR3 protein: CASSLSGGAASYEQYF
CDR3 length: 14; V gene: TRBV29-1; J gene: TRBJ2-2; CDR3 protein: CSAAYGFGTGELFF
CDR3 length: 15; V gene: TRBV2; J gene: TRBJ1-5; CDR3 protein: CASGDFRGSNQPQHF
CDR3 length: 13; V gene: TRBV15; J gene: TRBJ1-1; CDR3 protein: CATSRRQATEAFF
CDR3 length: 14; V gene: TRBV15; J gene: TRBJ1-2; CDR3 protein: CATSRAGGLYGYTF
CDR3 length: 18; V gene: TRBV4-2; J gene: TRBJ2-7; CDR3 protein: CASSHPSLRLAGGYEQYF
CDR3 length: 14; V gene: TRBV14; J gene: TRBJ2-7; CDR3 protein: CASSQGTGLREQYF
CDR3 length: 17; V gene: TRBV7-3; J gene: TRBJ2-1; CDR3 protein: CASRKSGGRTTLDEQFF
CDR3 length: 13; V gene: TRBV28; J gene: TRBJ2-5; CDR3 protein: CASSLGPRETQYF